This is a list of T cell receptor beta chains from one sample in a study of control samples from healthy donors and cancer patients. Method: immunoSEQ multiplex PCR; TCRdb's copy keeps in-frame clones and lacks some. This table has some 150,000 clones, around 94% appearing once. The sequenced sample consisted of blood. These receptors came from a man aged 40-55 years in good health. CDR3s leave out the opening cysteine and the closing phenylalanine or tryptophan. A D gene is named only where the DNA matches it firmly.

d_call,v_call,cdr3_aa
TRBD2,TRBV6-5,ASSAGLAADTQY
TRBD1,TRBV5-6,ASSMTGTSYEQY
TRBD2,TRBV3-1/TRBV3-2,ASSQGLAVSYEQY
TRBD1,TRBV7-2,ASSLDRDSPLH
.,TRBV11-2,ASSSFAGRTNEQF
.,TRBV7-8,ASTPRREETQY
TRBD1,TRBV13,ASSGRTGAIEKLF
.,TRBV28,ASSFEGALSNEQF
TRBD1,TRBV13,ASSSRDREMGELF
.,TRBV25-1,ASSDSGGPITSGNTIY
TRBD2,TRBV2,ASSDLWVAGGGETQY
TRBD2,TRBV10-2,ASRETSGRAYEQY
.,TRBV27,ASGYLFGELF
.,TRBV6-5,ASSYSWADTQY
TRBD1,TRBV9,ASSVEGDSVSSGNTIY